These T cell receptor beta chains were read from a single sample in a study of long-term antiretroviral therapy in people with HIV. The assay was immunoSEQ multiplex PCR, and TCRdb's table has in-frame clones only and misses some. The sample includes 40,000 or so clones, roughly four fifths of them seen just once. The sequences come from unsorted PBMCs, collected 0.3 years after starting antiretroviral therapy. Receptors were obtained from a man between 18 and 35 years old with HIV. CDR3s include the opening cysteine and the closing phenylalanine or tryptophan. D genes are given only for firm matches. Size is omitted from some rows. Given values are once, few, many or a class for expanded clones.

abundance: once
j_gene: TRBJ2-2
d_gene: TRBD2
v_gene: TRBV9
CDR3aa: CASSARLAGNTGELFF
CDR3nt: TGTGCCAGCAGCGCCCGACTAGCGGGGAACACCGGGGAGCTGTTTTTT

abundance: .
j_gene: TRBJ1-1
d_gene: .
v_gene: TRBV11-1
CDR3aa: CASSSGPGTEAFF
CDR3nt: TGTGCCAGCAGCTCGGGACCGGGCACTGAAGCTTTCTTT

abundance: few
j_gene: TRBJ2-7
d_gene: .
v_gene: TRBV19
CDR3aa: CASSRGRPIYEQYF
CDR3nt: TGTGCCAGTAGTAGGGGCAGGCCGATCTACGAGCAGTACTTC

abundance: .
j_gene: TRBJ1-2
d_gene: TRBD1
v_gene: TRBV7-9
CDR3aa: CASPTGLGYTF
CDR3nt: TGTGCCAGCCCGACAGGGTTGGGCTACACCTTC

abundance: few
j_gene: TRBJ1-2
d_gene: .
v_gene: TRBV6-6
CDR3aa: CASQAVANYGYTF
CDR3nt: TGTGCCAGCCAGGCGGTAGCTAACTATGGCTACACCTTC

abundance: .
j_gene: TRBJ2-7
d_gene: TRBD1
v_gene: TRBV2
CDR3aa: CASSPRDRSSYEQYF
CDR3nt: TGTGCCAGCAGTCCCCGGGACAGGAGCTCCTACGAGCAGTACTTC

abundance: .
j_gene: TRBJ1-5
d_gene: .
v_gene: TRBV27
CDR3aa: CASSLSLGGTQPQHF
CDR3nt: TGTGCCAGCAGTTTATCATTAGGGGGGACTCAGCCCCAGCATTTT

abundance: .
j_gene: TRBJ1-1
d_gene: .
v_gene: TRBV5-5
CDR3aa: CASSLLKAGEAFF
CDR3nt: TGTGCCAGCAGCTTGTTAAAAGCGGGTGAAGCTTTCTTT

abundance: .
j_gene: TRBJ1-2
d_gene: TRBD1
v_gene: TRBV5-8
CDR3aa: CASSVGDSSRRGYTF
CDR3nt: TGTGCCAGCAGCGTAGGGGACAGTTCCCGAAGGGGCTACACCTTC

abundance: .
j_gene: TRBJ1-1
d_gene: .
v_gene: TRBV27
CDR3aa: CASSRTGTGPEAFF
CDR3nt: TGTGCCAGCAGTCGAACAGGGACGGGCCCTGAAGCTTTCTTT

abundance: once
j_gene: TRBJ2-4
d_gene: TRBD1
v_gene: TRBV5-1
CDR3aa: CASSIGQGSENIQYF
CDR3nt: TGCGCCAGCAGCATAGGACAGGGGAGCGAAAACATTCAGTACTTC

abundance: .
j_gene: TRBJ2-7
d_gene: .
v_gene: TRBV29-1
CDR3aa: CSVESGGEQYF
CDR3nt: TGCAGCGTTGAATCTGGCGGCGAGCAGTACTTC

abundance: .
j_gene: TRBJ2-4
d_gene: TRBD1
v_gene: TRBV5-6
CDR3aa: CASSTDRGPRNIQYF
CDR3nt: TGTGCCAGCAGCACGGACAGGGGGCCGAGAAACATTCAGTACTTC

abundance: .
j_gene: TRBJ1-2
d_gene: TRBD1
v_gene: TRBV13
CDR3aa: CASSLTQGAWGGYTF
CDR3nt: TGTGCCAGCAGCCTTACACAGGGGGCGTGGGGCGGCTACACCTTC

abundance: few
j_gene: TRBJ1-2
d_gene: TRBD1
v_gene: TRBV15
CDR3aa: CATSRVVGQSYGYTF
CDR3nt: TGTGCCACCAGCAGAGTAGTGGGACAGAGCTATGGCTACACCTTC

abundance: .
j_gene: TRBJ2-5
d_gene: TRBD2
v_gene: TRBV5-4
CDR3aa: CASSPNRLAGEETQYF
CDR3nt: TGTGCCAGCAGCCCGAATCGACTAGCGGGAGAGGAGACCCAGTACTTC

abundance: .
j_gene: TRBJ2-5
d_gene: .
v_gene: TRBV10-3
CDR3aa: CAISENPPETQYF
CDR3nt: TGTGCCATCAGTGAGAACCCTCCCGAGACCCAGTACTTC

abundance: .
j_gene: TRBJ2-3
d_gene: TRBD1
v_gene: TRBV2
CDR3aa: CASRALESGTGYTDTQYF
CDR3nt: TGTGCCAGCAGAGCTTTGGAATCAGGGACAGGGTACACAGATACGCAGTATTTT

abundance: .
j_gene: TRBJ1-1
d_gene: .
v_gene: TRBV9
CDR3aa: CASSVGGQNTEAFF
CDR3nt: TGTGCCAGCAGCGTAGGGGGACAGAACACTGAAGCTTTCTTT

abundance: once
j_gene: TRBJ2-7
d_gene: .
v_gene: TRBV23-1
CDR3aa: CASKVPYEQYF
CDR3nt: TGCGCCAGCAAAGTACCCTACGAGCAGTACTTC

abundance: .
j_gene: TRBJ1-1
d_gene: .
v_gene: TRBV7-9
CDR3aa: CASSSTPMNTEAFF
CDR3nt: TGTGCCAGCAGCTCCACCCCTATGAACACTGAAGCTTTCTTT

abundance: .
j_gene: TRBJ1-5
d_gene: .
v_gene: TRBV12-5
CDR3aa: CASGLVPFTRDRDQPQHF
CDR3nt: TGTGCTAGTGGTTTGGTCCCATTTACGAGGGACCGAGATCAGCCCCAGCATTTT

abundance: few
j_gene: TRBJ2-7
d_gene: .
v_gene: TRBV12-2
CDR3aa: CASRSDSYEQYF
CDR3nt: TGTGCAAGTCGCTCCGACAGCTACGAGCAGTACTTC

abundance: once
j_gene: TRBJ2-1
d_gene: TRBD2
v_gene: TRBV6-4
CDR3aa: CASSAGTSGGNEQFF
CDR3nt: TGTGCCAGCAGTGCCGGGACTAGCGGGGGCAATGAGCAGTTCTTC

abundance: .
j_gene: TRBJ2-7
d_gene: .
v_gene: TRBV27
CDR3aa: CASSLSGSPVYEQYF
CDR3nt: TGTGCCAGCAGTTTATCGGGCAGCCCAGTCTACGAGCAGTACTTC

abundance: .
j_gene: TRBJ2-7
d_gene: .
v_gene: TRBV21-1
CDR3aa: CASSKVKRSYEQYF
CDR3nt: TGTGCCAGCAGCAAAGTGAAGCGTTCCTACGAGCAGTACTTC

abundance: .
j_gene: TRBJ2-5
d_gene: TRBD2
v_gene: TRBV4-1
CDR3aa: CASSPSGLAVQTQYF
CDR3nt: TGCGCCAGCAGCCCTTCGGGACTAGCAGTGCAGACCCAGTACTTC

abundance: .
j_gene: TRBJ2-7
d_gene: TRBD1
v_gene: TRBV18
CDR3aa: CASSPTGRGLNEQYF
CDR3nt: TGTGCCAGCTCACCGACGGGCAGGGGGCTCAACGAGCAGTACTTC

abundance: .
j_gene: TRBJ2-7
d_gene: TRBD1
v_gene: TRBV6-1
CDR3aa: CASITGQGHIYEQYF
CDR3nt: TGTGCCAGCATCACCGGACAGGGGCACATCTACGAGCAGTACTTC

abundance: .
j_gene: TRBJ2-2
d_gene: .
v_gene: TRBV6-5
CDR3aa: CASSYARGTGELFF
CDR3nt: TGTGCCAGCAGTTACGCTAGGGGGACCGGGGAGCTGTTTTTT

abundance: .
j_gene: TRBJ1-5
d_gene: TRBD1
v_gene: TRBV19
CDR3aa: CASSSTGGIFYQPQHF
CDR3nt: TGTGCCAGTAGCTCAACAGGGGGCATATTTTATCAGCCCCAGCATTTT

abundance: .
j_gene: TRBJ1-1
d_gene: TRBD1
v_gene: TRBV7-6
CDR3aa: CASSPMGTGRNTEAFF
CDR3nt: TGTGCCAGCAGCCCCATGGGGACAGGGAGGAACACTGAAGCTTTCTTT

abundance: .
j_gene: TRBJ2-7
d_gene: .
v_gene: TRBV27
CDR3aa: CASSLNPSYEQYF
CDR3nt: TGTGCCAGCAGTTTAAACCCCAGCTACGAGCAGTACTTC

abundance: once
j_gene: TRBJ2-4
d_gene: TRBD2
v_gene: TRBV5-1
CDR3aa: CASSSQGTSGNIQYF
CDR3nt: TGCGCCAGCAGCTCGCAAGGGACTAGCGGAAACATTCAGTACTTC

abundance: .
j_gene: TRBJ2-7
d_gene: TRBD1
v_gene: TRBV6-1
CDR3aa: CASSEVVTGGYEQYF
CDR3nt: TGTGCCAGCAGTGAAGTGGTGACAGGGGGCTACGAGCAGTACTTC

abundance: once
j_gene: TRBJ1-4
d_gene: .
v_gene: TRBV7-2
CDR3aa: CASSDGQIEKLFF
CDR3nt: TGTGCCAGCAGCGACGGACAGATTGAAAAACTGTTTTTT

abundance: .
j_gene: TRBJ2-1
d_gene: .
v_gene: TRBV4-1
CDR3aa: CASSQGFRPGNNEQFF
CDR3nt: TGCGCCAGCAGCCAAGGTTTCAGGCCCGGGAACAATGAGCAGTTCTTC

abundance: .
j_gene: TRBJ1-1
d_gene: .
v_gene: TRBV27
CDR3aa: CASKEEGVNTEAFF
CDR3nt: TGTGCCAGCAAGGAAGAAGGGGTGAATACTGAAGCTTTCTTT

abundance: .
j_gene: TRBJ2-5
d_gene: .
v_gene: TRBV5-1
CDR3aa: CASTSTRQETQYF
CDR3nt: TGCGCCAGCACCTCGACTAGACAAGAGACCCAGTACTTC

abundance: .
j_gene: TRBJ2-1
d_gene: TRBD2
v_gene: TRBV6-4
CDR3aa: CASSDSSGSYNEQFF
CDR3nt: TGTGCCAGCAGTGACTCTAGCGGGAGCTACAATGAGCAGTTCTTC

abundance: few
j_gene: TRBJ2-7
d_gene: .
v_gene: TRBV30
CDR3aa: CAWSQSWSYEQYF
CDR3nt: TGTGCCTGGAGTCAGAGTTGGTCCTACGAGCAGTACTTC

abundance: .
j_gene: TRBJ2-2
d_gene: .
v_gene: TRBV9
CDR3aa: CASSPDGGGFGGELFF
CDR3nt: TGTGCCAGCAGCCCCGATGGGGGCGGGTTCGGCGGGGAGCTGTTTTTT

abundance: few
j_gene: TRBJ2-7
d_gene: .
v_gene: TRBV7-2
CDR3aa: CASSLGRVDEQYF
CDR3nt: TGTGCCAGCAGCTTAGGTCGGGTCGACGAGCAGTACTTC